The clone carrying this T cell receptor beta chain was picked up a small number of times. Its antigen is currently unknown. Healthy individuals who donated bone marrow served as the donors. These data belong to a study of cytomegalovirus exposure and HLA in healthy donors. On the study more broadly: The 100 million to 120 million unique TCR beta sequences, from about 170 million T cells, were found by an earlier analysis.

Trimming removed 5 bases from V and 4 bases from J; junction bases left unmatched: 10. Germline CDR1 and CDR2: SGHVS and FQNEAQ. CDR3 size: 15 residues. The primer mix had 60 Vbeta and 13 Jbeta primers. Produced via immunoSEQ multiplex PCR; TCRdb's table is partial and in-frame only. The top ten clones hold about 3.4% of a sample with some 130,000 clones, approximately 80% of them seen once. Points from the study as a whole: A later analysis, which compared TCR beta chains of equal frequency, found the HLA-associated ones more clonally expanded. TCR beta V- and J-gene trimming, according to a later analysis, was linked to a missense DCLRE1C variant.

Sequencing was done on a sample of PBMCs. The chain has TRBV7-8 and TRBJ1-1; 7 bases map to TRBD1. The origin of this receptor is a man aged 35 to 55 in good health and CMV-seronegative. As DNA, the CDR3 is TGTGCCAGCAGCCCGCGACAGGGCCCCAGCACTGAAGCTTTCTTT. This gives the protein CASSPRQGPSTEAFF.